This record covers a single T cell receptor beta chain. Its antigen is undetermined. These data belong to a study of CD8 T cells in ankylosing spondylitis. Study-level points and caveats: A motif in TCR beta, a set of under 10 highly homologous variants, appeared characteristic of ankylosing spondylitis blood. Clones tied to disease were said to be significantly enriched in matched ankylosing spondylitis synovial fluid. Peripheral blood held disease-linked clones only at relatively low frequency, and these were CD8+.

The CDR3 has 12 amino acids. CDR1 and CDR2 (germline): DFQATT, SNEGSKA (reference sequence). V was shortened by 2 bases and J by 5 bases, with 9 bases between the two germline ends. By quantitative 5'-RACE with molecular barcodes, the TCR beta libraries were made. Each CDR3 protein gets one entry after TCRdb re-called the 5' RACE reads with MiXCR. Seen here are about 240,000 distinct CDR3 sequences, 20% to 30% observed once, and the top ten hold 0.5% to 0.65%. The sequenced sample consisted of blood, either unsorted or a sorted T cell fraction (not recorded which). This clonotype was sampled from a male donor with ankylosing spondylitis or in good health (not recorded which). V and J are TRBV20-1 and TRBJ2-5; D not certain. The CDR3 DNA is TGCAGTGCTAGATATTATCAGGAGACCCAGTACTTC. Protein product: CSARYYQETQYF.